This T cell receptor beta chain was captured in a study of radiotherapy plus CTLA-4 blockade in lung cancer (dated by TCRdb to the late 2010s). With respect to the entire study: Objective responses occurred in about 19% of enrolled patients, and over 30% achieved disease control. General study outcomes and caveats: After treatment with radiotherapy and ipilimumab, TCR clones that originated in tumors expanded in peripheral blood. The strongest predictors of response were reported to be early dynamic shifts in blood T cell clones along with a rise in serum interferon-beta following radiation.

The germline ends are 12 bases apart after V is trimmed by 5 bases and J by 2 bases. As encoded in the germline V gene (reference sequence), CDR1 is SEHNR while CDR2 is FQNEAQ. Taken from cysteine to phenylalanine, the CDR3 has 14 residues. Solely the CDR3 DNA is kept, with 42 bases framed from the first base. Details on this clone: Its antigen is unknown. There are no base qualities to consult, and no much larger clone falls within one base.

Focal radiation therapy combined with CTLA-4 blockade (ipilimumab) was tested in patients with chemo-refractory metastatic non-small-cell lung cancer. The library was built by means of the immunoSEQ multiplex PCR assay. Not all clones reach the TCRdb copy of this immuneACCESS table, which keeps in-frame sequences only. Checked studies attribute under half of the gap to unresolved V genes and leave the rest unexplained. Present in this sample are tens of thousands of clones, about 78% of which were seen just once. The ten largest clonotypes hold 3.5% to 4.5% of the sample. The material was peripheral blood, obtained from a patient treated with radiotherapy plus ipilimumab. The V gene is TRBV7-9 and the J gene is TRBJ2-5, and the D gene may be TRBD1, 5 bases matching. The TCR originated in a human donor with non-small cell lung cancer who had a partial response to radiotherapy plus ipilimumab. Some clones in this sample may be carry-over from other donors' samples. The CDR3 amino acid sequence is: CASSTGGSQETQYF. The nucleotides are TGTGCCAGCAGCACAGGTGGCAGTCAAGAGACCCAGTACTTC.